Listed below are T cell receptor beta chains from one sample, sequenced in a study of post-analysis software for immune sequencing data. TCRdb passed the PCR reads through MiXCR, listing each CDR3 protein once. The data show about 810,000 distinct CDR3 sequences, around 50% seen once. Specimen: blood. The receptors come from a girl aged 5 to 17 with multiple sclerosis. Each CDR3 is given with its conserved first and last residue. A D gene is named only where the DNA matches it firmly. Only some rows state a clone size, as once, few, many or a class for expanded clones.

clone_size	d_call	v_call	j_call	cdr3_aa	cdr3_nt
few	TRBD1	TRBV20-1	TRBJ2-5	CSAPNRGMETQYF	TGCAGTGCTCCGAACAGGGGGATGGAGACCCAGTACTTC
.	TRBD1	TRBV5-1	TRBJ2-7	CASNRMSGQGPTYEQYF	TGCGCCAGCAACAGGATGTCCGGACAGGGGCCCACCTACGAGCAGTACTTC
.	TRBD1	TRBV20-1	TRBJ2-7	CSASGDRSSYEQYF	TGCAGTGCTAGTGGGGACAGGAGCTCCTACGAGCAGTACTTC
.	.	TRBV11-2	TRBJ2-7	CASSTWTDEQYF	TGTGCCAGCAGCACTTGGACCGACGAGCAGTACTTC
.	TRBD1	TRBV15	TRBJ2-7	CATTPGQGSGYEQYF	TGTGCCACCACCCCGGGACAGGGAAGTGGCTACGAGCAGTACTTC
.	.	TRBV20-1	TRBJ2-7	CSALWDHGAYEQYF	TGCAGCGCCCTGTGGGACCACGGGGCCTACGAGCAGTACTTC
.	.	TRBV20-1	TRBJ2-3	CSCSEGTDTQYF	TGCAGTTGTTCAGAGGGCACAGATACGCAGTATTTT
.	.	TRBV12-5	TRBJ2-7	CASRPSRGEQYF	TGTGCTAGTCGCCCTAGCAGAGGCGAGCAGTACTTC
.	TRBD1	TRBV27	TRBJ1-2	CASSFLGQGAGYGYTF	TGTGCCAGCAGTTTCCTAGGACAGGGGGCAGGCTATGGCTACACCTTC
.	.	TRBV27	TRBJ2-5	CASRLYGGGETQYF	TGTGCCAGCAGGTTGTATGGGGGTGGAGAGACCCAGTACTTC